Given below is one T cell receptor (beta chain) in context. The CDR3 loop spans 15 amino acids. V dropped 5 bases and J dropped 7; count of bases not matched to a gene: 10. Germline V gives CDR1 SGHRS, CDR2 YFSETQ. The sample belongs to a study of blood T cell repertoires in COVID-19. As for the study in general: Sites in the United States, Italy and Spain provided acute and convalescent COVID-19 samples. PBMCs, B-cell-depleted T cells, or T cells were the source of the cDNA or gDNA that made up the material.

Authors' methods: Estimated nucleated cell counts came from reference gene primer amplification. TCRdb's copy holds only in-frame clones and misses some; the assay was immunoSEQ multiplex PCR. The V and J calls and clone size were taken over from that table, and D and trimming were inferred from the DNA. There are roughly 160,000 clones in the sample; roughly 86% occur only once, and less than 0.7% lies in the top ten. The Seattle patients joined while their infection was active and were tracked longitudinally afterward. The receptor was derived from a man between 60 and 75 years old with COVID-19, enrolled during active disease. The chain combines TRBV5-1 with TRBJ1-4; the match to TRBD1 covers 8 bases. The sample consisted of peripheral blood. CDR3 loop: CASRLELTGVEKLFF. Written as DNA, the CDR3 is TGCGCCAGCAGACTCGAGTTGACAGGGGTTGAAAAACTGTTTTTT.